The clone carrying this TCR beta chain was observed a single time. What it recognizes is unknown. The entry originates in a study of shared clonotypes between healthy human individuals. General observations from the study: Clonotype sharing among donors was expected to depend on sequencing depth.

CDR3 size: 16 residues. V gave up 5 bases and J gave up 2 bases; unmatched junction bases: 7. CDR1 SQVTM and CDR2 ANQGSEA come from the germline V gene. The method was immunoSEQ multiplex PCR; TCRdb's version includes in-frame clones alone and lacks a portion of them. The data show around 700,000 clones, with around three quarters seen just once and around 1.8% held by the top ten. This sequence was found in a woman in her twenties or thirties in good health. Sequences were obtained from memory CD4+ T cells sorted from blood. Subset in this sample: CD45RA-negative fraction. The rearrangement links TRBV29-1 to TRBJ1-5; 12 nucleotides align to TRBD1. For the CDR3, the DNA is TGCAGCGTTCTAGGGACAGGGGGCTCGGGCAATCAGCCCCAGCATTTT. It specifies CSVLGTGGSGNQPQHF.